Listed below are T cell receptor beta chains from one sample, sequenced in a study of T cell changes during pregnancy in multiple sclerosis. Sequencing was performed with immunoSEQ multiplex PCR; in TCRdb, only in-frame clones are kept and a portion is missing. The table lists 100,000 or so clones, 85% to 95% of them singletons. The sequenced sample was peripheral blood, obtained in the first trimester of pregnancy. The receptors here all came from a female donor with multiple sclerosis, enrolled in a pregnancy study. Both conserved end residues are part of each CDR3. The order of the fields is CDR3 DNA, CDR3 protein, J gene, V gene, D gene, clone size. D genes are given only for firm matches. Rows give clone size only sometimes, using once, few, many, or a class for an expanded clone.

cdr3_nt: TGTGCCAGCACCAGACCGGGACAGGGGGCGCGGTGGGAGAGTGGCTACACCTTC; cdr3_aa: CASTRPGQGARWESGYTF; j_call: TRBJ1-2; v_call: TRBV5-4; d_call: TRBD1; clone_size: -
cdr3_nt: TGTGCCAGCTCACACACCGCGTCCGGACAGGGGGGAGCCTACGAGCAGTACTTC; cdr3_aa: CASSHTASGQGGAYEQYF; j_call: TRBJ2-7; v_call: TRBV18; d_call: TRBD1; clone_size: -
cdr3_nt: TGTGCCACCAGCAGAGATCCCGTGGCAGAAGCTTTCTTT; cdr3_aa: CATSRDPVAEAFF; j_call: TRBJ1-1; v_call: TRBV15; d_call: -; clone_size: -
cdr3_nt: TGTGCCAGCAGCGGACAGGGAAGTGGTCGTGAAAAACTGTTTTTT; cdr3_aa: CASSGQGSGREKLFF; j_call: TRBJ1-4; v_call: TRBV7-2; d_call: TRBD1; clone_size: -
cdr3_nt: TGTGCCAGCAGCCCCCGGACAGGGCCCGCCGGGGAGCTGTTTTTT; cdr3_aa: CASSPRTGPAGELFF; j_call: TRBJ2-2; v_call: TRBV7-3; d_call: TRBD1; clone_size: -
cdr3_nt: TGTGCCAGCAGCTCGGTCCGGGGGAAGTACCCAGATACGCAGTATTTT; cdr3_aa: CASSSVRGKYPDTQYF; j_call: TRBJ2-3; v_call: TRBV5-4; d_call: -; clone_size: once
cdr3_nt: TGCGCCAGCAGTGAAACTAGACCAGCCAGTGAAGCTTTCTTT; cdr3_aa: CASSETRPASEAFF; j_call: TRBJ1-1; v_call: TRBV10-2; d_call: -; clone_size: -
cdr3_nt: TGTGCCAGCAGTCCGACTAGCGGGGGGGCCGGGGAGCTGTTTTTT; cdr3_aa: CASSPTSGGAGELFF; j_call: TRBJ2-2; v_call: TRBV2; d_call: TRBD2; clone_size: -
cdr3_nt: TGTGCCAGCAACAAAGGGGAGGCCCTAGAGCTGTTTTTT; cdr3_aa: CASNKGEALELFF; j_call: TRBJ2-2; v_call: TRBV6-6; d_call: -; clone_size: -
cdr3_nt: TGTGCCAGCAGCGGGGGGGGCAGGGAGAACACTGAAGCTTTCTTT; cdr3_aa: CASSGGGRENTEAFF; j_call: TRBJ1-1; v_call: TRBV13; d_call: -; clone_size: -
cdr3_nt: TGTGCCAGTAGTATATTCGGGGGAGCTGGGGCCAACGTCCTGACTTTC; cdr3_aa: CASSIFGGAGANVLTF; j_call: TRBJ2-6; v_call: TRBV19; d_call: -; clone_size: -
cdr3_nt: TGTGCCAGCCGACTTGGCCGGGGGAGCGGACGAAACACCGGGGAGCTGTTTTTT; cdr3_aa: CASRLGRGSGRNTGELFF; j_call: TRBJ2-2; v_call: TRBV7-8; d_call: -; clone_size: -
cdr3_nt: TGTGCCTGGAGTGGACTAGTGTTTGATACGCAGTATTTT; cdr3_aa: CAWSGLVFDTQYF; j_call: TRBJ2-3; v_call: TRBV30; d_call: -; clone_size: -
cdr3_nt: TGTGCCAGCAGCGGGAATTTCGGGGTTAGCACAGATACGCAGTATTTT; cdr3_aa: CASSGNFGVSTDTQYF; j_call: TRBJ2-3; v_call: TRBV9; d_call: -; clone_size: -
cdr3_nt: TGTGCCAGCAGCTCCCGGGACTTGAATGAAAAACTGTTTTTT; cdr3_aa: CASSSRDLNEKLFF; j_call: TRBJ1-4; v_call: TRBV5-4; d_call: -; clone_size: -
cdr3_nt: TGCGCCAGCAGCTTGTCCCGGTACCCGAACTCCAAGGATACGCAGTATTTT; cdr3_aa: CASSLSRYPNSKDTQYF; j_call: TRBJ2-3; v_call: TRBV5-1; d_call: -; clone_size: -
cdr3_nt: TGTGCCAGCAGTACACAGAACAGTGGTTATGGCTACACCTTC; cdr3_aa: CASSTQNSGYGYTF; j_call: TRBJ1-2; v_call: TRBV27; d_call: -; clone_size: -
cdr3_nt: TGTGCCAGCAGCTTAGTAGCCGGTTCCACCGGGGAGCTGTTTTTT; cdr3_aa: CASSLVAGSTGELFF; j_call: TRBJ2-2; v_call: TRBV7-9; d_call: -; clone_size: -
cdr3_nt: TGTGCCAGCAGCTCCTCCGGGATCACGAGCTCCTACAATGAGCAGTTCTTC; cdr3_aa: CASSSSGITSSYNEQFF; j_call: TRBJ2-1; v_call: TRBV7-9; d_call: -; clone_size: -
cdr3_nt: TGTGCCAGCAGCACTCCCTCGCAATACAATGAGCAGTTCTTC; cdr3_aa: CASSTPSQYNEQFF; j_call: TRBJ2-1; v_call: TRBV5-6; d_call: -; clone_size: -
cdr3_nt: TGTGCCAGCAGACCGGGACTAGCGGGGAACTACGAGCAGTACTTC; cdr3_aa: CASRPGLAGNYEQYF; j_call: TRBJ2-7; v_call: TRBV27; d_call: TRBD2; clone_size: -
cdr3_nt: TGTGCTAGCAGCATAACAGTGAACACTGAAGCTTTCTTT; cdr3_aa: CASSITVNTEAFF; j_call: TRBJ1-1; v_call: TRBV7-7; d_call: -; clone_size: -
cdr3_nt: TGCGCCAGCAGACGGACGACTAGCGGGGGGAACTCAGATACGCAGTATTTT; cdr3_aa: CASRRTTSGGNSDTQYF; j_call: TRBJ2-3; v_call: TRBV5-1; d_call: TRBD2; clone_size: -